This T cell receptor (beta chain) was recovered during a study of shared clonotypes between healthy human individuals. Study context: Donor composition was a couple of women and three men, aged 18 to 49. Regarding the study as a whole: It was observed that roughly 4.8% of naive CD4 clonotypes were shared across several donors.

From germline, CDR1 is SGHTA and CDR2 FQGNSA. Trimming pared 3 bases from V and 2 bases from J, leaving 8 bases between. The CDR3 runs to 14 residues. Study processing details: Junction-only immunoSEQ data arrived without quality scores, meaning filtering differed. The data were produced by immunoSEQ multiplex PCR, yet TCRdb's version contains in-frame clones alone and is incomplete. The DNA gave D and trimming, while V, J and clone size come from that table. The profile shows 850,000 to 1,200,000 clones, more than 60% of them singletons. With regard to this clone: As yet, its antigen is unknown.

This TCR derives from a man between 18 and 35 years old in good health. V is TRBV7-2 and J is TRBJ2-1, with D perhaps matching TRBD1 (5 bases). The specimen sequenced was memory CD4+ T cells sorted from blood. Subset defined: CD45RA-negative fraction. CDR3 sequence: CASSFWTTYNEQFF. The CDR3 DNA is TGTGCCAGCAGCTTTTGGACAACCTACAATGAGCAGTTCTTC.